This TCR beta chain was documented in a study of CD4 T cells in relation to SARS-CoV-2 and coronaviruses. Germline-derived CDR1 and CDR2 are LNHDA and SQIVND (reference sequence). V lost 11 bases, J lost 1 base, and 20 bases lay in between. This CDR3 comprises 15 residues. This clone occurred once. Antigen: not known. Sequenced by immunoSEQ multiplex PCR; TCRdb stores in-frame clones only, minus some. Here the sample spans approximately 19,000 clones, around 78% being singletons. CD4+ T cells from unexposed donors were obtained before the COVID-19 pandemic (2011-2018). The cells were cultured for 10 days before CD4+ T cells were isolated. As cell numbers allowed, unexposed-donor CD4+ T cells faced SARS-CoV-2 S/N and four cold-coronavirus spikes.

This clonotype was obtained from a human donor in good health. The chain has TRBV19 and TRBJ1-2; possibly TRBD1 for D (5 bases). Material for sequencing was CD4+ T cells from PBMCs, cultured in vitro. CDR3 region: CASIEGEGSNYGYTF. Here the CDR3 DNA reads TGTGCCTCTATCGAAGGTGAGGGGAGTAACTATGGCTACACCTTC.